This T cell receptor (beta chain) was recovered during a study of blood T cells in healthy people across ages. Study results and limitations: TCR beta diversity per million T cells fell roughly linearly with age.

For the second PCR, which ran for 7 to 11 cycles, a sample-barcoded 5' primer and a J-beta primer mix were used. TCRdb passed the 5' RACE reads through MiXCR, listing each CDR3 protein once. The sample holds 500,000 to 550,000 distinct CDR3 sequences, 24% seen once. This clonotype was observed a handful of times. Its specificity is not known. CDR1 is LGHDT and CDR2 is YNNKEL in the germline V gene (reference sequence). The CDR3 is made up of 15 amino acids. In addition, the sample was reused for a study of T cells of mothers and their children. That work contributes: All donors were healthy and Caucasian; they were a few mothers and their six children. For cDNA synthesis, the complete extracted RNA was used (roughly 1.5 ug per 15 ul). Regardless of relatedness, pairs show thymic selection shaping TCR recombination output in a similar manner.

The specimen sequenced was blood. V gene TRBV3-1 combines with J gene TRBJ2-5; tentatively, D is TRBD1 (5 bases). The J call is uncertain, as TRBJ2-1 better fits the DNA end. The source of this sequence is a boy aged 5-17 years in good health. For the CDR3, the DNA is TGTGCCAGCAGCCAGACCATGGACACATACAATGAGCAGTTCTTC. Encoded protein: CASSQTMDTYNEQFF.